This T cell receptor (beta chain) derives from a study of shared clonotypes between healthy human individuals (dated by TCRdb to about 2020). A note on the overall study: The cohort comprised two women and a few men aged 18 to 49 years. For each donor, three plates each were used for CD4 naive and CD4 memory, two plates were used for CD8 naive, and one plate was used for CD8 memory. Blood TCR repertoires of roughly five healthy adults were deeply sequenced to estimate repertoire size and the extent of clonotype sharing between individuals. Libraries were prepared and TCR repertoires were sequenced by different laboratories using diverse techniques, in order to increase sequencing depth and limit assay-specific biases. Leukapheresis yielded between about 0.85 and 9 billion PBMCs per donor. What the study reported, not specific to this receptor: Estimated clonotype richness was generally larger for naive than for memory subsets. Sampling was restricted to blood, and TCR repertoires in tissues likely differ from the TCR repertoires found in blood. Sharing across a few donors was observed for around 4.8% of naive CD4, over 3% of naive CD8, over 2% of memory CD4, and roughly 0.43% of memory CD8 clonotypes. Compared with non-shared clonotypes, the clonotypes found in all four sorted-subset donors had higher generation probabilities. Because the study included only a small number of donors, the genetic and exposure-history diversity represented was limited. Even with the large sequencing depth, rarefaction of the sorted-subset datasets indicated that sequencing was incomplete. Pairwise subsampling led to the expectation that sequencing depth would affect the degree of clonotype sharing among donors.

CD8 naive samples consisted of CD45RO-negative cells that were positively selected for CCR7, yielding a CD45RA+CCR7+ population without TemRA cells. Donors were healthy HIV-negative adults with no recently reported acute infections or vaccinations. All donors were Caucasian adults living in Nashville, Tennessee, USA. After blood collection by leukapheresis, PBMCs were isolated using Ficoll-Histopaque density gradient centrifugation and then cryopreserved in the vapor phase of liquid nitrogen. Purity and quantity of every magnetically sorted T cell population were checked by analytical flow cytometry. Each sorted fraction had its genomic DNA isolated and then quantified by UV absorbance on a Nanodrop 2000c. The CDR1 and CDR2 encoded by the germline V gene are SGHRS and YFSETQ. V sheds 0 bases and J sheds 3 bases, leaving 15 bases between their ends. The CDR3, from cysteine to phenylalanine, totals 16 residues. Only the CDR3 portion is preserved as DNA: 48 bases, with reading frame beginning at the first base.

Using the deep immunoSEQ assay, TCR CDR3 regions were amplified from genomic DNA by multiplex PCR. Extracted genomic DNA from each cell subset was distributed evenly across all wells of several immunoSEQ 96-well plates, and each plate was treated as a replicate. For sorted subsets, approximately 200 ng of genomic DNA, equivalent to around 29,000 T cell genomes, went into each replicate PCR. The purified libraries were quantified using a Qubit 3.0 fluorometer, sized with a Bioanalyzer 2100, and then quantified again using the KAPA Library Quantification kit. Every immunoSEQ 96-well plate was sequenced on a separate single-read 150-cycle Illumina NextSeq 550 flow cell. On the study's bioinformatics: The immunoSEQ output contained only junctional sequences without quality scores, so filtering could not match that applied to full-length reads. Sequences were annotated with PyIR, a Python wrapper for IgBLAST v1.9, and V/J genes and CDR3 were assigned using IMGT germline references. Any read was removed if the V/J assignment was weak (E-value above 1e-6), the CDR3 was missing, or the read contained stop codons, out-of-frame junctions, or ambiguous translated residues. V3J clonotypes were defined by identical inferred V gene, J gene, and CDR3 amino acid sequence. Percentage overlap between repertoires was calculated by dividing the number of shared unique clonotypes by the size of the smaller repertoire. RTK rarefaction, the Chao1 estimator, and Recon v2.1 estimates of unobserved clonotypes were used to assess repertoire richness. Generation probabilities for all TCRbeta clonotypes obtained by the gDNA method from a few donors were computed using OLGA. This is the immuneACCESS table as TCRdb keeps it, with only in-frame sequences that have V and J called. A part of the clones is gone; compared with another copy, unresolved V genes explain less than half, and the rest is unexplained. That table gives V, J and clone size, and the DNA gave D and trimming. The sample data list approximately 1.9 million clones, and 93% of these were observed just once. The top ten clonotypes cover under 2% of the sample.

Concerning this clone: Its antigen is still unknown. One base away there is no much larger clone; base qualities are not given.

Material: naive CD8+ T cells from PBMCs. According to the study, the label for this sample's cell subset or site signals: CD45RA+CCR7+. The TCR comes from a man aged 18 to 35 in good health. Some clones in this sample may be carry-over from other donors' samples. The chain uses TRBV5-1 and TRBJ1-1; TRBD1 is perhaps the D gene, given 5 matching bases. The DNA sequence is TGCGCCAGCAGCTTGGTTGGGGGTGCTCCAGACACTGAAGCTTTCTTT. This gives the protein CASSLVGGAPDTEAFF. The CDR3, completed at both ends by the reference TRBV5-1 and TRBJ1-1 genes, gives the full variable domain KAGVTQTPRYLIKTRGQQVTLSCSPISGHRSVSWYQQTPGQGLQFLFEYFSETQRNKGNFPGRFSGRQFSNSRSEMNVSTLELGDSALYLCASSLVGGAPDTEAFFGQGTRLTVV.